The clone carrying this TCR beta chain has at least ten counts. The data are from a study of Graves' ophthalmopathy and Graves' hyperthyroidism. RNA transcripts were the source from which TCR beta CDR3 regions were amplified. An initial RT-PCR round employing HTBI primers preceded a second-round multiplex PCR. MiXCR, applied by TCRdb to the multiplex PCR reads, yields one record per CDR3 protein. The table lists roughly 400,000 distinct CDR3 sequences, 15% to 20% of them singletons. The PBMC fraction was derived from around 9.4 ml of fresh peripheral blood. This TCR came from an adult woman with stable Graves' hyperthyroidism. Sequenced sample: peripheral blood.

For the CDR3, the DNA is TGTGCCAGCTCACAACGGACAGTCCACACTGAAGCTTTCTTT. Translated, it gives CASSQRTVHTEAFF. V gene TRBV18 combines with J gene TRBJ1-1; TRBD1 is a possible D gene (6 bases). Trimming took off 4 bases at V and 3 bases at J, with 12 bases between the two ends. The germline V gene has CDR1 KGHSH and CDR2 LQKENI. The CDR3 extends over 14 amino acids.